This entry features one T cell receptor (beta chain) sequence. It lacks a known antigen. No base quality information exists; no much larger clone differs at one position. The sample belongs to a study of shared clonotypes between healthy human individuals (dated by TCRdb to the early 2020s). Turning to the overall study: A couple of women and a few men aged 18 to 49 years were included in the cohort. Per donor, three plates each were used for CD4 naive and CD4 memory, two for CD8 naive, and one for CD8 memory. The study deeply sequenced blood TCR repertoires of five healthy adults to estimate repertoire size and the extent of clonotype sharing between individuals. To increase sequencing depth and limit assay-specific biases, TCR repertoire library preparation and sequencing were carried out by different laboratories using diverse techniques. Per donor, leukapheresis produced somewhere between about 0.85 and 10 billion PBMCs.

TCR CDR3 regions were amplified from genomic DNA by multiplex PCR using the deep immunoSEQ assay. Extracted genomic DNA from each cell subset was distributed evenly across all wells of several immunoSEQ 96-well plates, and each plate was treated as a replicate. Each replicate PCR for sorted subsets received about 200 ng genomic DNA, equal to about 30,000 T cell genomes. Purified libraries were measured with a Qubit 3.0 fluorometer, size-checked on a Bioanalyzer 2100, and measured again with the KAPA Library Quantification kit. Each immunoSEQ 96-well plate was sequenced on its own single-read 150-cycle Illumina NextSeq 550 flow cell. As for how the authors treated the data: Because the immunoSEQ output included only junctional sequences and no quality scores, the filtering could not be the same as the filtering used for full-length reads. Sequences were annotated with PyIR, a Python wrapper for IgBLAST v1.9, using IMGT germline references to assign V/J genes and CDR3. Any read was removed if the V/J assignment was weak (E-value above 1e-6), the CDR3 was missing, or the read contained stop codons, out-of-frame junctions, or ambiguous translated residues. A V3J clonotype was defined by an identical inferred V gene, J gene, and CDR3 amino acid sequence. The percentage overlap between two repertoires was calculated by dividing the number of shared unique clonotypes by the size of the smaller repertoire. Repertoire richness was assessed with RTK rarefaction, the Chao1 estimator, and Recon v2.1 estimates of unobserved clonotypes. Generation probabilities for all TCRbeta clonotypes obtained by the gDNA method from several donors were computed using OLGA. This immuneACCESS table, as held by TCRdb, lists in-frame sequences with V and J called but not all clones. Of the missing ones, under half trace to an unresolved V gene in checked studies; the others have no known cause. V, J and clone size derive from that table, while D and trimming were established from the DNA sequence. Within this sample are roughly 1 million clones, with about three quarters of them counted one time only. The ten largest clones capture roughly 1.4% of the sample.

General findings and caveats noted by the study authors: The small number of donors limited the genetic and exposure-history diversity represented. Even with the large sequencing depth, rarefaction of the sorted-subset datasets indicated that sequencing was incomplete. Compared with non-shared clonotypes, clonotypes shared by all four sorted-subset donors had higher generation probabilities. Pairwise subsampling indicated that sequencing depth was expected to affect the degree of clonotype sharing among donors. Only blood was sampled, and tissue TCR repertoires likely differ from those in blood. Roughly 5% of naive CD4, around 4% of naive CD8, about 2.5% of memory CD4, and about 0.4% of memory CD8 clonotypes were shared across several donors. Naive subsets generally had larger estimated clonotype richness than memory subsets did.

Donors were healthy HIV-negative adults with no recently reported acute infections or vaccinations. All donors were Caucasian adults living in Nashville, Tennessee, USA. CD4+ T cells were enriched through magnetic negative selection, after which naive cells were positively selected on CD45RA and the remaining negative fraction served as the memory subset. After blood collection by leukapheresis, PBMCs were isolated using Ficoll-Histopaque density gradient centrifugation and then cryopreserved in the vapor phase of liquid nitrogen. Analytical flow cytometry was used to check the purity and quantity of every magnetically sorted T cell population. Genomic DNA was isolated from every sorted fraction and measured by UV absorbance on a Nanodrop 2000c. There are 13 amino acids in the CDR3, from cysteine to phenylalanine inclusive. This entry keeps only the CDR3 DNA: 39 bases, framed from base 1. The junction carries 7 bases between V and J, which are trimmed by 1 base and 5 bases respectively. Per the germline V gene, KGHSH is the CDR1 and LQKENI is the CDR2.

This chain is built from TRBV18 and TRBJ2-3; the D gene is possibly TRBD2, with 6 bases matching. The sequenced sample was memory CD4+ T cells sorted from blood. In the paper's terms, the cell subset or site label means: CD45RA-negative fraction. The receptor was isolated from a man aged 18 to 29 in good health. Here is the DNA: TGTGCCAGCTCACCACTAGCGGAAGATACGCAGTATTTT. This translates into CASSPLAEDTQYF.